The entry below gives a single T cell receptor (beta chain) sequence along with its context. The healthy adult donors were HIV-negative and reported no recent acute infections or vaccinations. This specimen comes from a study of shared clonotypes between healthy human individuals. It was at deep level that the assay was run. The unsorted PBMC replicate PCRs were performed with about 300 ng DNA, around 30,000 T cell genomes. Ten immunoSEQ deep assay plates were used by the authors to sequence unsorted PBMC DNA. The protocol was immunoSEQ multiplex PCR, while the TCRdb copy is restricted to in-frame clones and leaves out a portion. The sample holds about 480,000 clones, around 79% seen once. Germline V gene lookup returns CDR1 SGHRS and CDR2 YFSETQ. Trimming took off 5 bases at V and 2 bases at J, with 11 bases between the two ends. This CDR3 region has 13 residues.

The specimen was PBMCs. V usage is TRBV5-1 and J usage is TRBJ2-7; the D is unclear. This TCR was recovered from a woman aged 40-49 years in good health. Some clones in this sample may be carry-over from other donors' samples. CDR3 amino acids: CASSSDGPYEQYF. The CDR3 bases are TGCGCCAGCAGTTCAGACGGCCCCTACGAGCAGTACTTC.